Below are 9 T cell receptor beta chains sequenced from a single sample in a study of tumor-infiltrating lymphocytes in primary liver carcinoma. cDNA specific to TCR beta was made from roughly 500 ng of total RNA, with a constant-region primer employed for priming. Investigators got TCR beta libraries out of three nested multiplex PCR rounds, done with slightly modified ARM-PCR. The two initial PCR rounds, approximately 10 cycles each, used TRBV1-TRBV30 forward and C-beta reverse primers. TCRdb processed the multiplex PCR reads anew with MiXCR; each CDR3 protein has one entry. The data contain around 88,000 distinct CDR3 sequences, just under 70% of them seen just once; the ten biggest clones take up around 26%. From about 19-30 mg of unsorted bulk tissue, DNA and RNA were co-extracted together. The sample comprised tumor-adjacent normal liver tissue. Receptor source: a man aged 35 to 55 with primary liver carcinoma and hepatitis B virus infection.

A single count supports this clonotype. This clone may be a read error of a much larger clone one base away. The chain joins TRBV6-6 to TRBJ2-7; TRBD1 agrees at 7 bases. This CDR3 contains 17 residues. The ends lost 0 bases at V and 4 bases at J; junction bases unmatched: 12. Germline CDR1 reads MNHNY; CDR2 reads SVGAGI (reference sequence). The CDR3 bases are TGTGCCAGCAGTTACTCTCCTGGGCAGGGGGTCAGGTACGAGCAGTACTTC. Residues: CASSYSPGQGVRYEQYF.

Points on this clonotype: Being one base from a much bigger clone, this may be a read error. CDR3 amino acids: CAFSGLPGQGATSTDTQYF. CDR3 DNA: TGTGCCTTCAGTGGCTTACCGGGACAGGGGGCAACTAGCACAGATACGCAGTATTTT. The chain uses TRBV10-3 and TRBJ2-3; TRBD1 agrees at 12 bases. CDR3 length: 19 amino acids. CDR1 is ENHRY and CDR2 is SYGVKD in the germline V gene.

On this clonotype: The CDR3 does not end in the conserved phenylalanine or tryptophan, so this is likely a read error. The chain carries TRBV12-3 or TRBV12-4 and TRBJ2-3; unclear D gene. Trimming shortened V by 8 bases and J by 4 bases, and 16 bases separated the two germline ends. The CDR3 loop spans 14 amino acids. The CDR3 region is CASPGPRGADTQYS. In DNA form, the CDR3 reads TGTGCCAGCCCTGGACCCCGAGGCGCAGATACGCAGTATTCT.

In regard to this clonotype: A read error may produce the germline difference seen at one junction end. This rearrangement joins TRBV29-1 to TRBJ1-1, with D uncertain. Germline-derived CDR1 and CDR2 are SQVTM and ANQGSEA. The CDR3 covers 13 residues. The CDR3 region is CSAAAGLNTEAFF. The CDR3, as DNA: TGCAGCGCTGCGGCGGGCTTGAACACTGAGGCTTTCTTT.

The V gene is TRBV28, the J gene TRBJ2-1; TRBD2 matches 9 bases. The CDR3 has 15 amino acids. J lost 5 bases, V lost 6 bases, and 8 bases had no gene match. Germline CDR1 reads MDHEN; CDR2 reads SYDVKM. The CDR3 loop is CASSLAGVGHNEQFF. In DNA, the CDR3 is TGTGCCAGCAGCTTAGCGGGAGTGGGTCACAATGAGCAGTTCTTC. The full variable domain, rest sourced from reference TRBV28 and TRBJ2-1, is DVKVTQSSRYLVKRTGEKVFLECVQDMDHENMFWYRQDPGLGLRLIYFSYDVKMKEKGDIPEGYSVSREKKERFSLILESASTNQTSMYLCASSLAGVGHNEQFFGPGTRLTVL.

Comments on this clonotype: This is likely a read error, given that the CDR3 carries no conserved phenylalanine or tryptophan at its end. The limits of the CDR3 on the DNA are not certain, so only TCRdb's listed CDR3 is given. CDR3 in amino acids: CASSQLAGLTTDTQHL. The chain is built from TRBV6-1 and TRBJ2-3; the D call TRBD2 from the table was never checked on the DNA. With termini counted, the CDR3 has 16 amino acids. CDR1 and CDR2 from the germline V gene are MNHNS and SASEGT.

With regard to this clonotype: With a much larger clone just one base away, this may be a read error. This chain connects TRBV7-9 to TRBJ2-1; D not certain. CDR1 SEHNR and CDR2 FQNEAQ come from the germline V gene (reference sequence). V lost 1 base to trimming and J lost 7 bases, with 11 bases between them. The CDR3 totals 14 residues. CDR3 region: CASSLVGLRNEQFF. CDR3 DNA sequence: TGTGCCAGCAGCTTAGTAGGGCTTAGAAATGAGCAGTTCTTC.

This clonotype was counted at least ten times. V usage is TRBV13 and J usage is TRBJ1-1; D ambiguous. This CDR3 contains 12 residues. V shed 4 bases and J shed 3 bases, with 6 bases lying between them. Germline V CDR1 and CDR2: PRHDT, FYEKMQ (reference sequence). CDR3 bases: TGTGCCAGCAGCTCTCGATACACTGAAGCTTTCTTT. It is translated as CASSSRYTEAFF.

There are a few counts of this clonotype. J is TRBJ1-5 and V is TRBV30; D is unclear. Trimming stripped 4 bases from V and 1 base from J, with 5 bases between. Germline CDR1 GTSNPN, CDR2 SVGIG (reference sequence). This CDR3 has 12 amino acids. As DNA, the CDR3 is TGTGCCTGGAAGGAAAGCAATCAGCCCCAGCATTTT. Protein product: CAWKESNQPQHF.